What follows are 15 T cell receptor beta chains derived from one specimen sequenced in a study of a mutant IDH1 vaccine in newly diagnosed glioma. Clones were read by immunoSEQ multiplex PCR, and TCRdb kept only the in-frame ones, dropping some. The sample has 120,000 or so clones, about four fifths seen once. Their antigens remain unidentified. This sample's time point: week 11, during vaccination. A 20-mer mutant IDH1 peptide at 300 ug was injected subcutaneously with topical imiquimod. Source: PBMCs, taken from a glioma patient whose treatment included an IDH1 peptide vaccine. The origin of the receptors is a man aged 35 to 55 with glioma.

This clone was found once. The genes are TRBV29-1 and TRBJ2-3; TRBD2 matches at 8 bases. This CDR3 spans 14 amino acids. V lost 6 bases and J lost 5; bases outside the gene matches: 10. Germline V gene lookup returns CDR1 SQVTM and CDR2 ANQGSEA. The CDR3 protein is CSVTKRGPGDTQYF. The CDR3, as DNA: TGCAGCGTGACCAAGCGGGGGCCGGGAGATACGCAGTATTTT.

V gene TRBV5-1 combines with J gene TRBJ1-2; D may be TRBD1 (5 bases). The CDR3 runs to 11 residues. Germline CDR1 SGHRS, CDR2 YFSETQ. Trimming removed 0 bases from V and 8 bases from J, with 5 bases in between. CDR3 protein: CASSLGGGYTF. The CDR3 nucleotides are TGCGCCAGCAGCTTGGGGGGCGGCTACACCTTC.

V is TRBV7-9 and J is TRBJ1-3, with D possibly being TRBD1 (5 bases). The CDR3 loop spans 15 amino acids. Germline values: CDR1 SEHNR, CDR2 FQNEAQ (reference sequence). With 4 bases removed from V and 4 bases from J, the gap between germline ends came to 14 bases. The CDR3 DNA reads TGTGCCAGCAGCTCGGACACATTGGGAGGAAACACCATATATTTT. Translated, it gives CASSSDTLGGNTIYF.

The CDR3 region is CASSANLDTQYF. CDR3 nucleotide sequence: TGTGCCAGCAGTGCTAATTTGGATACGCAGTATTTT. The genes are TRBV25-1 and TRBJ2-3, with D unclear. CDR1 is MGHDK and CDR2 is SYGVNS in the germline V gene. The CDR3 consists of 12 residues. The V gene lost 4 bases and the J gene lost 6 bases, with 8 bases spanning the gap.

The chain uses TRBV5-1 and TRBJ2-7; 7 nucleotides line up with TRBD1. The CDR3 loop spans 14 amino acids. Germline CDR1 is SGHRS and CDR2 is YFSETQ. After removal of 4 bases from V and 3 bases from J, the junction contained 7 bases not matched to a gene. This chain's CDR3 is CASSPDRIYYEQYF. CDR3 DNA sequence: TGCGCCAGCAGCCCGGACAGGATTTACTACGAGCAGTACTTC.

V and J are TRBV5-5 and TRBJ1-1; D is possibly TRBD1 (5 bases). The V end lost 3 bases, the J end lost 7 bases, and 13 bases lay between the germline ends. CDR1 is SGHKS, CDR2 YYEKEE, per germline (reference sequence). The CDR3 is 13 amino acids. The CDR3 region has the DNA TGTGCCAGCAGCTACACCGGGGGACTTGAAGCTTTCTTT. This sequence encodes CASSYTGGLEAFF.

In this sample, this clone turned up once. Other DNA sequences in the same sample also yield this CDR3. The chain has TRBV4-3 and TRBJ1-5, with D possibly TRBD1 on 5 matching bases. The CDR3 length is 15 residues. V dropped 0 bases and J dropped 1 base, with 7 bases sitting between them. Per the germline V gene, CDR1 is LGHNA and CDR2 is YSLEER. Here the CDR3 reads CASSQDGGSNQPQHF. In DNA, the CDR3 is TGCGCCAGCAGCCAAGATGGGGGGAGCAATCAGCCCCAGCATTTT.

The chain recombines TRBV7-2 with TRBJ2-5; possible D gene TRBD1, 6 bases. The CDR3 totals 15 residues. Trimming pared 3 bases from V and 2 bases from J, leaving 13 bases between. CDR1 and CDR2 (germline): SGHTA, FQGNSA. CDR3 residues: CASSFLLRGQETQYF. As DNA, the CDR3 is TGTGCCAGCAGCTTCCTGCTCAGGGGACAAGAGACCCAGTACTTC.

The chain employs TRBV2 and TRBJ1-1; TRBD1 agrees at 7 bases. The CDR3 consists of 14 residues. V shed 4 bases, J shed 4 bases, and the junction held 6 bases outside the gene matches. Germline V gene lookup returns CDR1 SNHLY and CDR2 FYNNEI. The CDR3: CASSGTGVATEAFF. CDR3 coding DNA: TGTGCCAGCAGTGGAACAGGGGTAGCCACTGAAGCTTTCTTT.

The CDR3 DNA reads as TGTGCCAGCAGTTATTGGTCGTTAGGGGAAGAGACCCAGTACTTC. It yields the protein CASSYWSLGEETQYF. The rearrangement joins TRBV6-5 to TRBJ2-5, with a possible D match to TRBD1 (5 bases). Germline V lookup: CDR1 MNHEY, CDR2 SVGAGI. This CDR3 is 15 amino acids long. V was pared by 3 bases and J by 3 bases, with 14 bases between.

The chain employs TRBV2 and TRBJ2-2; TRBD2 agrees at 9 bases. Germline loops: CDR1 SNHLY, CDR2 FYNNEI. This CDR3 spans 14 amino acids. Unmatched junction bases numbered 6, after V lost 6 bases and J lost 7 bases. The CDR3 loop is CASRRGGLIGELFF. The CDR3, as DNA: TGTGCCAGCAGGCGGGGGGGCCTGATCGGGGAGCTGTTTTTT.

The gene calls are TRBV18 and TRBJ1-5; D not certain. The ends were cut back, 3 bases at V and 5 bases at J, with 11 bases in the middle. This CDR3 is built from 14 residues. Germline-derived CDR1 and CDR2 are KGHSH and LQKENI. The chain's CDR3 is CASSPFGLDQPQHF. Written as DNA, the CDR3 is TGTGCCAGCTCACCTTTCGGTTTAGATCAGCCCCAGCATTTT.

This rearrangement joins TRBV7-2 to TRBJ1-5; perhaps TRBD1 as D (6 bases). The ends were cut back, 5 bases at V and 2 bases at J, with 10 bases in the middle. The CDR3 runs 14 residues. Per germline, CDR1 SGHTA and CDR2 FQGNSA. The CDR3: CASSRRGGNQPQHF. CDR3 nucleotide sequence: TGTGCCAGCAGCAGGAGGGGGGGCAATCAGCCCCAGCATTTT.

This chain links TRBV2 with TRBJ1-6; D is unresolved. With 8 bases removed from V and 6 bases from J, the gap between germline ends came to 11 bases. Germline V gives CDR1 SNHLY, CDR2 FYNNEI. The CDR3 contains 13 residues. The CDR3 spells CASWTALNSPLHF. The CDR3 region has the DNA TGTGCCAGCTGGACGGCACTTAATTCACCCCTCCACTTT. Full variable domain (remainder filled in from reference TRBV2 and TRBJ1-6): EPEVTQTPSHQVTQMGQEVILRCVPISNHLYFYWYRQILGQKVEFLVSFYNNEISEKSEIFDDQFSVERPDGSNFTLKIRSTKLEDSAMYFCASWTALNSPLHFGNGTRLTVT.

This clone has a handful of counts. This sequence joins TRBV7-2 and TRBJ2-7, with D maybe TRBD1 (6 bases). V was cut by 5 bases and J by 1 base, with 12 bases left in between. Germline loops: CDR1 SGHTA, CDR2 FQGNSA. This CDR3 region has 14 residues. The CDR3 here is CASSLARGSYEQYF. DNA for the CDR3: TGTGCCAGCAGCCTGGCTAGGGGGTCCTACGAGCAGTACTTC.